This record looks at one TCR beta chain sequence and its context. Germline-derived CDR1 and CDR2 are SGDLS and YYNGEE. CDR3 length: 14 amino acids. V was pared by 3 bases and J by 5 bases, with 6 bases of the junction left unmatched. Profiling relied on immunoSEQ multiplex PCR, and the TCRdb table lists in-frame clones only, not all of them. In the table there are 5,700 or so clones, 66% of which are singletons. The sample is drawn from a study of T cell clonotyping in hematopoietic cell transplantation. The source material was PBMCs, sampled 180 days after allogeneic stem cell transplant. The TCR originated in a male patient aged 50 or older who had an allogeneic stem cell transplant from an unrelated donor, so the T cells may come from the graft donor. Some clones in this sample may be carry-over from other donors' samples. This sequence joins TRBV9 and TRBJ2-7; the match to TRBD2 covers 9 bases. Written as DNA, the CDR3 is TGTGCCAGCAGCGGTAGCGGGAGCTTCAACGAGCAGTACTTC. Encoded protein: CASSGSGSFNEQYF.